This TCR beta chain stems from a study of blood T cell repertoires in COVID-19. On the study more broadly: Whether acute or convalescent, the COVID-19 samples came from the United States, Italy and Spain.

The junction had 6 bases not matched to a gene; V was cut back by 6 bases and J by 0 bases. CDR3 length equals 15 residues. Per the germline V gene, CDR1 is LNHDA and CDR2 is SQIVND (reference sequence). In the original analysis: Amplified reference gene primers provided the basis for estimating nucleated cell counts. Clones were read by immunoSEQ multiplex PCR, and TCRdb kept only the in-frame ones, dropping some. From that table come the V and J calls and clone size; the DNA was used to work out D and trimming. Here the sample spans roughly 87,000 clones, approximately 71% being singletons. The source material was peripheral blood. The genes are TRBV19 and TRBJ2-3, with 7 bases lining up with TRBD1. The sequence was obtained from a woman in her forties or fifties with acute or convalescent COVID-19. CDR3 DNA sequence: TGTGCCAGTAGGTCGCAGGGGGTTAGCACAGATACGCAGTATTTT. Translation gives CASRSQGVSTDTQYF.